The 9 T cell receptor beta chains below were found in one sample sequenced in a study of post-analysis software for immune sequencing data. Whole-study results and caveats: Roughly five TRBV segments were more frequent in patients than controls; TRBV5-6, TRBV5-1 and TRBV20-1 belonged to this group.

Antigens of these TCRs are unknown. Sequencing libraries made from TCR beta cDNA carried unique molecular identifiers. TCRdb fed the PCR reads into MiXCR, producing one record per CDR3 protein. The profile covers more than 450,000 distinct CDR3 sequences, with around 44% appearing a single time and under 2% taken by the ten largest. Sequenced: blood. The receptor set was obtained from a girl aged 5-17 years with multiple sclerosis.

This clonotype came up a few times. The genes are TRBV20-1 and TRBJ2-7, with D perhaps being TRBD1 or TRBD2 (5 bases each). V lost 5 bases and J lost 2, with 13 bases in between. Germline CDR1 and CDR2: DFQATT and SNEGSKA (reference sequence). The CDR3 is 13 amino acids. In nucleotides, the CDR3 is TGCAGTGCTCTGGGACGGCAGACCTACGAGCAGTACTTC. It translates to CSALGRQTYEQYF.

The chain employs TRBV7-3 and TRBJ1-2, with TRBD1 as a possible D gene (6 bases). Trimming left V 5 bases short and J 0 bases short, with 16 bases between. This CDR3 has 16 residues. CDR1 and CDR2 (germline): SGHTA, FQGTGA. CDR3 nucleotide sequence: TGTGCCAGCAGCCCAAGGGGGGTGGTGTCTAACTATGGCTACACCTTC. Amino acid sequence: CASSPRGVVSNYGYTF.

CDR3 in amino acids: CASSRPISGSGSIGELFF. Here the CDR3 DNA reads TGTGCCAGCAGCCGACCGATTTCGGGGAGCGGGAGTATCGGGGAGCTGTTTTTT. V is TRBV4-2 and J is TRBJ2-2; TRBD2 agrees at 8 bases. CDR1 LGHNA and CDR2 YNFKEQ come from the germline V gene. Trimming took 4 bases from V and 7 from J; bases not matched to a gene: 17. The CDR3 is 18 residues long.

The chain employs TRBV27 and TRBJ2-3, with TRBD2 identical over 9 bases. After removal of 3 bases from V and 3 bases from J, the junction contained 7 bases not matched to a gene. The CDR3 spans 16 residues. Germline V gene lookup returns CDR1 MNHEY and CDR2 SMNVEV (reference sequence). In nucleotides, the CDR3 is TGTGCCAGCAGTTTGACAGTAGCGGGGGTGACAGATACGCAGTATTTT. This translates into CASSLTVAGVTDTQYF.

This clonotype has more than one count but fewer than ten. This sequence joins TRBV20-1 and TRBJ2-5, with D uncertain. Looked up from germline, CDR1 is DFQATT and CDR2 is SNEGSKA (reference sequence). The CDR3 consists of 13 residues. Trimming took 0 bases from V and 1 from J, leaving 6 bases between them. The CDR3 nucleotides read TGCAGTGCTAGAGATAGGTTCCAAGAGACCCAGTACTTC. Its translation: CSARDRFQETQYF.

A few counts support this clonotype. The chain uses TRBV10-3 and TRBJ1-2; D possibly corresponds to TRBD1 (5 bases). The CDR3 has 14 residues. With 5 bases removed from V and 2 bases from J, the gap between germline ends came to 12 bases. Germline lookup yields CDR1 ENHRY and CDR2 SYGVKD. Here the CDR3 DNA reads TGTGCCATCAGTCTTGACAGCCCGAACTATGGCTACACCTTC. Protein: CAISLDSPNYGYTF.

For this clonotype: Being one base from a much bigger clone, this may be a read error. The V gene is TRBV5-6, the J gene TRBJ1-5; TRBD1 agrees at 8 bases. This CDR3 contains 13 residues. Germline assignment: CDR1 SGHDT and CDR2 YYEEEE. CDR3 coding DNA: TGTACCAGCAGCCTCGACAGGGGTCAGCCCCAGCATTTT. It is translated as CTSSLDRGQPQHF.

This chain links TRBV7-9 with TRBJ2-7; D is perhaps TRBD1 or TRBD2 (5 bases each). The V gene's germline CDR1 is SEHNR and CDR2 FQNEAQ (reference sequence). With 3 bases removed from V and 3 bases from J, the gap between germline ends came to 12 bases. The CDR3 is 14 amino acids. The CDR3 sequence is CASSFRGGGYEQYF. Written as DNA, the CDR3 is TGTGCCAGCAGCTTTCGTGGGGGTGGCTACGAGCAGTACTTC.

The rearrangement links TRBV10-3 to TRBJ2-3, with 8 bases matching TRBD2. The CDR3 is 19 amino acids. CDR1 ENHRY and CDR2 SYGVKD come from the germline V gene. V trimming: 7 bases; J trimming: 1 base; junction bases outside the gene matches: 19. The CDR3 coding sequence is TGTGCCATCATGAAGGTTTGGGTTAGCGGGGAACTTCGCACAGATACGCAGTATTTT. This translates into CAIMKVWVSGELRTDTQYF.